Listed below are T cell receptor beta chains from one sample, sequenced in a study. TCRdb called the 5' RACE reads again in MiXCR, with one record for every CDR3 protein. The sample records fewer than 50,000 distinct CDR3 sequences, 22% being singletons. The sample taken for sequencing was Tregs sorted from a lymph node. These receptors came from a female donor with breast cancer. CDR3s include the opening cysteine and the closing phenylalanine or tryptophan. A D gene is named only where the DNA matches it firmly. The size field is filled for only some rows; it gives once, few, many or a size class.

size	V	D	J	CDR3	DNA
many	TRBV7-8	-	TRBJ1-3	CASSLAKGNTIYF	TGTGCCAGCAGCTTAGCAAAGGGAAACACCATATATTTT
-	TRBV28	-	TRBJ1-1	CASGQGSTEAFF	TGTGCCAGCGGGCAGGGTAGCACTGAAGCTTTCTTT
-	TRBV4-2	-	TRBJ2-7	CAGSQGGGGAYEQYF	TGTGCCGGCAGCCAAGGGGGGGGAGGAGCCTACGAGCAGTACTTC
many	TRBV6-1	TRBD2	TRBJ2-7	CASSAGLAEVYEQYF	TGTGCCAGCAGTGCTGGTCTAGCGGAAGTCTACGAGCAGTACTTC
many	TRBV5-1	-	TRBJ2-7	CASSFAGFEQYF	TGCGCCAGCAGCTTCGCAGGGTTCGAGCAGTACTTC
few	TRBV13	-	TRBJ1-3	CAGSSGPQSGNTIYF	TGTGCCGGCAGCTCCGGGCCACAAAGTGGAAACACCATATATTTT
-	TRBV5-1	-	TRBJ2-7	CASSLGTERVSYEQYF	TGCGCCAGCAGCTTGGGAACGGAACGAGTCTCCTACGAGCAGTACTTC
-	TRBV6-5	-	TRBJ1-6	CASSYSQTGPYSPLHF	TGTGCCAGCAGTTACTCGCAGACAGGACCATATTCACCCCTCCACTTT
-	TRBV20-1	-	TRBJ2-2	CSARYPGQDTGELFF	TGCAGTGCTAGATACCCGGGACAAGACACCGGGGAGCTGTTTTTT
-	TRBV28	-	TRBJ1-2	CASRSTGTPDYGYTF	TGTGCCAGCAGAAGTACTGGGACGCCCGATTATGGCTACACCTTC
-	TRBV7-3	-	TRBJ2-2	CASSLQLHGELFF	TGTGCCAGCAGCTTACAACTTCATGGGGAGCTGTTTTTT
-	TRBV28	-	TRBJ2-5	CASRTDEGEGQETQYF	TGTGCCAGCAGGACTGATGAGGGGGAGGGTCAAGAGACCCAGTACTTC
medium-sized	TRBV6-5	-	TRBJ2-5	CASSHQWRETQYF	TGTGCCAGCAGTCACCAATGGAGAGAGACCCAGTACTTC
few	TRBV10-3	-	TRBJ2-1	CASRERSEQFF	TGTGCCAGCAGAGAGCGGAGTGAGCAGTTCTTC
many	TRBV7-2	-	TRBJ2-5	CASTPRRRETQYF	TGTGCCAGCACCCCGCGGAGGCGGGAGACCCAGTACTTC
many	TRBV7-9	-	TRBJ2-7	CASSWTGNPEQYF	TGTGCCAGCAGCTGGACGGGTAATCCCGAGCAGTACTTC
-	TRBV4-1	TRBD2	TRBJ2-7	CASSQQAAGRDEQYF	TGCGCCAGCAGCCAACAGGCGGCAGGGAGGGACGAGCAGTACTTC
many	TRBV20-1	-	TRBJ2-7	CSASGGTTYEQYF	TGCAGTGCCTCTGGGGGGACCACGTACGAGCAGTACTTC
-	TRBV5-1	TRBD2	TRBJ2-1	CASSLVASGTHNEQFF	TGCGCCAGCAGCTTGGTGGCTAGCGGGACCCACAATGAGCAGTTCTTC
-	TRBV30	-	TRBJ1-2	CAWSDASNYGYTF	TGTGCCTGGAGTGACGCTTCTAACTATGGCTACACCTTC
many	TRBV7-9	TRBD2	TRBJ2-1	CASSPDLADNYNEQFF	TGTGCCAGCAGCCCTGATCTAGCGGATAACTACAATGAGCAGTTCTTC
-	TRBV7-2	TRBD2	TRBJ2-5	CASCVAGAIEETQYF	TGTGCCAGCTGTGTCGCGGGAGCGATAGAAGAGACCCAGTACTTC
many	TRBV7-9	-	TRBJ2-2	CASREAGELFF	TGTGCCAGCAGAGAGGCCGGGGAGCTGTTTTTT
many	TRBV2	-	TRBJ2-4	CASTFTGWENIQYF	TGTGCCAGCACCTTTACAGGTTGGGAAAACATTCAGTACTTC
many	TRBV4-1	-	TRBJ1-2	CASSLLEGVDYGYTF	TGCGCCAGCAGCCTCCTTGAGGGAGTAGACTATGGCTACACCTTC
few	TRBV7-3	-	TRBJ1-5	CARKLQGPLNQPQHF	TGTGCCAGGAAGCTACAGGGACCCCTGAATCAGCCCCAGCATTTT
few	TRBV11-1	-	TRBJ1-1	CASSLARVTTMNTEAFF	TGTGCCAGCAGCTTAGCGAGGGTTACGACGATGAACACTGAAGCTTTCTTT
-	TRBV29-1	-	TRBJ2-1	CGVEDSRGLMEQFF	TGCGGCGTTGAAGATTCCCGAGGGCTTATGGAGCAGTTCTTC
-	TRBV20-1	-	TRBJ1-5	CSARRRGGEINQPQHF	TGCAGTGCTAGACGCCGGGGGGGGGAAATCAATCAGCCCCAGCATTTT
many	TRBV5-1	TRBD2	TRBJ2-3	CASSLGTSGPTDTQYF	TGCGCCAGCAGCTTGGGGACTAGCGGGCCGACAGATACGCAGTATTTT
few	TRBV12-3/TRBV12-4	TRBD2	TRBJ2-1	CASSLAGRAGSGITSEQFF	TGTGCCAGCAGTTTAGCCGGGAGGGCGGGTAGCGGGATCACAAGTGAGCAGTTCTTC
-	TRBV7-3	TRBD1	TRBJ2-7	CASSLGQGDLYEQYF	TGTGCCAGCAGCTTGGGACAGGGGGATCTTTACGAGCAGTACTTC
few	TRBV20-1	-	TRBJ2-7	CSARPGTGYEQYF	TGCAGTGCTAGACCCGGGACTGGCTACGAGCAGTACTTC
few	TRBV7-6	-	TRBJ2-2	CASSLAGGNTGELFF	TGTGCCAGCAGCTTAGCTGGGGGGAACACCGGGGAGCTGTTTTTT
-	TRBV28	-	TRBJ2-1	CASSFSGENNEQFF	TGTGCCAGCAGTTTTAGCGGAGAGAACAATGAGCAGTTCTTC
-	TRBV4-1	-	TRBJ1-1	CASSPSDMGFARVNTEAFF	TGCGCCAGCAGCCCATCAGATATGGGGTTTGCGAGGGTGAACACTGAAGCATTCTTT
few	TRBV20-1	TRBD2	TRBJ2-7	CSARGLAGIVGEQYF	TGCAGTGCTAGAGGACTAGCGGGAATTGTAGGCGAGCAGTACTTC
-	TRBV4-2	TRBD1	TRBJ2-2	CASSQGNRGLNTGELFF	TGTGCCAGCAGCCAAGGGAACAGGGGGCTGAACACCGGGGAGCTGTTTTTT
many	TRBV5-1	-	TRBJ2-3	CASRYADTQYF	TGCGCCAGCAGGTACGCAGATACGCAGTATTTT
many	TRBV9	TRBD1	TRBJ1-5	CASSPQGGNQPQHF	TGTGCCAGCAGCCCCCAGGGGGGCAATCAGCCCCAGCATTTT
few	TRBV5-1	TRBD1	TRBJ2-4	CASSLGDRGRNLAKNIQYF	TGCGCCAGCAGCTTGGGAGACAGGGGTAGGAATTTGGCCAAAAACATTCAGTACTTC